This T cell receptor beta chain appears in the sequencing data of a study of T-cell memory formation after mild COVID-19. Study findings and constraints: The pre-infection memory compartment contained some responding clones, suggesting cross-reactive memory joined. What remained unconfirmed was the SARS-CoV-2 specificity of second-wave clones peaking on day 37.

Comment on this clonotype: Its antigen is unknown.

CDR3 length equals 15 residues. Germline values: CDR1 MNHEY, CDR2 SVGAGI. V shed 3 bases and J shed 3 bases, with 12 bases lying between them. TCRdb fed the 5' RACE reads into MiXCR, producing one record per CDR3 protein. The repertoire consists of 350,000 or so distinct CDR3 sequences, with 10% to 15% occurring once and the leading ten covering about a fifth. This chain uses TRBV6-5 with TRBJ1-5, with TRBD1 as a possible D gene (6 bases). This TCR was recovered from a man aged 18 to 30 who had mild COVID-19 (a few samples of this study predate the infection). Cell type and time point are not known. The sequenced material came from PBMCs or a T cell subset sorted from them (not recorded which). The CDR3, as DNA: TGTGCCAGCAGTTATGGGGCAGGGGTCAATCAGCCCCAGCATTTT. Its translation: CASSYGAGVNQPQHF.